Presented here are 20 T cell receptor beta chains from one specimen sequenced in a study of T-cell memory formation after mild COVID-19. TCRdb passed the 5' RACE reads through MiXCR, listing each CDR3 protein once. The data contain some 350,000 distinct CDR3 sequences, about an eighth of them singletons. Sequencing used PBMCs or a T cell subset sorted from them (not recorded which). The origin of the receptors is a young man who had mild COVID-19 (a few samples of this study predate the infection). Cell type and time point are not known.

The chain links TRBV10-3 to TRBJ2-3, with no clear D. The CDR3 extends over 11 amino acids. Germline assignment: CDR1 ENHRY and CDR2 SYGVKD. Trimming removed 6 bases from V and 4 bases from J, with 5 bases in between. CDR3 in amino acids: CAISPSDTQYF. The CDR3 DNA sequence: TGTGCCATCAGCCCGTCAGATACGCAGTATTTT.

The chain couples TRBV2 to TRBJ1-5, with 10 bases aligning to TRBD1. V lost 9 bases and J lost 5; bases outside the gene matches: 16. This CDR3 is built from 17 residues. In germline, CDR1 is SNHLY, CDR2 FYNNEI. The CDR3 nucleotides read TGTGCCAGTCAGTCCGGACAGGGGGTGAGGCGCGATCAGCCCCAGCATTTT. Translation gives CASQSGQGVRRDQPQHF.

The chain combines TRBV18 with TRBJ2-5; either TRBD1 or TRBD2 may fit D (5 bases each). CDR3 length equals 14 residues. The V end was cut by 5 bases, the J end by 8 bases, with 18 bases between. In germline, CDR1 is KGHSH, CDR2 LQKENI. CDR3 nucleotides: TGTGCCAGCTCATTACCGGGACCTAAGGAAACCCAGTACTTC. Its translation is CASSLPGPKETQYF.

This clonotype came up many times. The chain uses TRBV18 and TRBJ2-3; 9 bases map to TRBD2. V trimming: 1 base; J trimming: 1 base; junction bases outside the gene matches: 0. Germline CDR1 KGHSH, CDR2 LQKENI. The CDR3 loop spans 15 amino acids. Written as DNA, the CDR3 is TGTGCCAGCTCACCACTAGCGGGGGGCACAGATACGCAGTATTTT. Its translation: CASSPLAGGTDTQYF.

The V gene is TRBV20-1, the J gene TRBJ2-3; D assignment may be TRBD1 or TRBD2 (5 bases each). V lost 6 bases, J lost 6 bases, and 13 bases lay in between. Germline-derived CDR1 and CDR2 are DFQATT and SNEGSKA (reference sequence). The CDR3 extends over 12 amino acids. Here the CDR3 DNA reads TGCAGTGCCCCGAGAGGGGACGATACGCAGTATTTT. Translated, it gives CSAPRGDDTQYF.

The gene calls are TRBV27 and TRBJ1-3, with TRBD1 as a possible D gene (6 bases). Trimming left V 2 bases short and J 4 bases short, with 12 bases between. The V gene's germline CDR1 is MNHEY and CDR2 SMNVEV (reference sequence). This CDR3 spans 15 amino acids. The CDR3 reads CASSLRGAGGNTIYF. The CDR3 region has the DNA TGTGCCAGCAGTTTACGGGGGGCTGGCGGAAACACCATATATTTT.

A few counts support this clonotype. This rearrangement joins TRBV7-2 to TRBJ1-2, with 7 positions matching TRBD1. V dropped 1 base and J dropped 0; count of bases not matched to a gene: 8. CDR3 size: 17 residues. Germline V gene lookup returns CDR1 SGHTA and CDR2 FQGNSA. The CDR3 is CASSLVQTGRANYGYTF. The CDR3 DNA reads TGTGCCAGCAGCTTAGTACAGACAGGGAGAGCTAACTATGGCTACACCTTC.

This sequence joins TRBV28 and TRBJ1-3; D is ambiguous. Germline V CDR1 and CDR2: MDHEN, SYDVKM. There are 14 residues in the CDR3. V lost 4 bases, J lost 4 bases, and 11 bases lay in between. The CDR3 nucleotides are TGTGCCAGCAGTTCGGGGAGGGAAGGAAACACCATATATTTT. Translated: CASSSGREGNTIYF.

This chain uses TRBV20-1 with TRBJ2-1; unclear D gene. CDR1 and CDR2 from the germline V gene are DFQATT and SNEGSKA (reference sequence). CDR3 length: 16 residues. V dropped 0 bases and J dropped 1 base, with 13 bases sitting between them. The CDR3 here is CSARDGIRRSYNEQFF. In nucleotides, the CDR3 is TGCAGTGCTAGAGATGGAATCCGCCGTTCCTACAATGAGCAGTTCTTC.

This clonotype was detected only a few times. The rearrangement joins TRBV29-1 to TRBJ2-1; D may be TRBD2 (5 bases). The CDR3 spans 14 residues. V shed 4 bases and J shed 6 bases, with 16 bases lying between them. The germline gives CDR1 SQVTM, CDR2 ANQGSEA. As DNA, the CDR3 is TGCAGCGTTGGCTACCGGGGTCCCTTCAATGAGCAGTTCTTC. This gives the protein CSVGYRGPFNEQFF.

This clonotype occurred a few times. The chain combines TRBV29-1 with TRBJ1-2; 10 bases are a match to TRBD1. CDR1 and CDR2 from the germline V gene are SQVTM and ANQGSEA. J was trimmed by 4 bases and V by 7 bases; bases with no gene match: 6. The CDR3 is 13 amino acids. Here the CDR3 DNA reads TGCAGCGCTACCCGGGACAGGGGCTATGGCTACACCTTC. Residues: CSATRDRGYGYTF.

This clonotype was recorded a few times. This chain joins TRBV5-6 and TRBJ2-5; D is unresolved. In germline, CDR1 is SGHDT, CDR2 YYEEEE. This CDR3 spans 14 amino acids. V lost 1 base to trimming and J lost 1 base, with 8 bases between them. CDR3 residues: CASSLSPSQETQYF. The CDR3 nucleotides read TGTGCCAGCAGCTTGTCTCCTAGCCAAGAGACCCAGTACTTC.

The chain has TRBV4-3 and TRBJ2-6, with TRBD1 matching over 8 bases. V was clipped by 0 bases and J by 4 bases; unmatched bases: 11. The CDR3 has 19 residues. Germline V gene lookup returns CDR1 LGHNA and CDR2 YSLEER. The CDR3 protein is CASSQDRRQGFTGANVLTF. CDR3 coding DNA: TGCGCCAGCAGCCAAGATAGGAGACAGGGGTTTACGGGGGCCAACGTCCTGACTTTC.

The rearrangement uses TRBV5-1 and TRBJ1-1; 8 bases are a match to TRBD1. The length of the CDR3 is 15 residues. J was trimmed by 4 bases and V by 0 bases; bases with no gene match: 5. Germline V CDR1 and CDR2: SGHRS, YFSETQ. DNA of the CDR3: TGCGCCAGCAGCTTGGCGGGAACAGGGGGCACTGAAGCTTTCTTT. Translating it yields CASSLAGTGGTEAFF.

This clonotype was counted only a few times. CDR3: CASRGDRANTEAFF. CDR3 DNA sequence: TGTGCCAGCCGAGGGGACAGGGCGAACACTGAAGCTTTCTTT. The chain recombines TRBV18 with TRBJ1-1; TRBD1 matches at 9 bases. From germline, CDR1 is KGHSH and CDR2 LQKENI. The ends lost 8 bases at V and 1 base at J; junction bases unmatched: 5. This CDR3 has 14 amino acids.

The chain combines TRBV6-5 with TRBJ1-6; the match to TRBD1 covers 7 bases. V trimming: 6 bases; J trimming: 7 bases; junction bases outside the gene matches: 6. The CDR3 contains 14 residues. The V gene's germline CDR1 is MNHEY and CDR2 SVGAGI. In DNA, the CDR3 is TGTGCCAGCAGACCGACAGGGAGGAATTCACCCCTCCACTTT. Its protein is CASRPTGRNSPLHF.

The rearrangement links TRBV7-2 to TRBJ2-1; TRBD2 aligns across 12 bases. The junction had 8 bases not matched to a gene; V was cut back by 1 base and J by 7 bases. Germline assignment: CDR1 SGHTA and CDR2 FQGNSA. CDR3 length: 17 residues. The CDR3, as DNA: TGTGCCAGCAGCTTAGAGTTTAGGACTAGCGGGGAGAATGAGCAGTTCTTC. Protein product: CASSLEFRTSGENEQFF.

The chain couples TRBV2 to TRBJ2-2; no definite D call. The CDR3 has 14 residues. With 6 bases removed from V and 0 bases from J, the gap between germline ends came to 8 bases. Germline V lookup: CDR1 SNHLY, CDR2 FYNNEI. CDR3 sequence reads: CASRAEPNTGELFF. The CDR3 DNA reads TGTGCCAGCAGGGCAGAACCGAACACCGGGGAGCTGTTTTTT.

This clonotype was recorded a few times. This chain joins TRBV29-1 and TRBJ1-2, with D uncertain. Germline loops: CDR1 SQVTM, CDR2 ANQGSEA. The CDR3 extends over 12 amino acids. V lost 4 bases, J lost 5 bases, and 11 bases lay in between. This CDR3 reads CSVVRLFYGYTF. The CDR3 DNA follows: TGCAGCGTTGTCCGGCTATTTTATGGCTACACCTTC.

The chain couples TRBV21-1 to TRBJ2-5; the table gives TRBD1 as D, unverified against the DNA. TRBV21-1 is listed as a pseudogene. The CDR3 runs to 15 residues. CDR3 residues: CASSITGGGRETQYF. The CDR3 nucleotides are TGTGCCAGCAGCATCACTGGTGGGGGGCGAGAGACCCAGTACTTC.